The 28 T cell receptor beta chains below were found in one sample sequenced in a study of beta chain features in type 1 diabetes. The isolated RNA, all of it, was reverse transcribed, so expressed TCRB transcripts were what got sequenced. Profiled with immunoSEQ multiplex PCR; TCRdb holds only in-frame clones, not every one. The sample has about 320,000 clones, around 15% seen once. Sequencing was performed on central memory CD4+ T cells from blood. The receptors here all came from a young man in good health.

A few counts support this clone. The rearrangement joins TRBV11-2 to TRBJ2-1, with 7 positions matching TRBD2. The CDR3 has 13 residues. The V segment lost 7 bases and the J segment 6 bases; nucleotides outside the gene matches: 6. In germline, CDR1 is SGHAT, CDR2 FQNNGV. Here the CDR3 DNA reads TGTGCCAGCAACTCAGGCGGGGGCAATGAGCAGTTCTTC. It specifies CASNSGGGNEQFF.

The rearrangement joins TRBV6-6 to TRBJ1-1; D remains unclear. Between the trimmed V and J ends, which lost 2 bases and 1 base, there was a span of 11 bases. In germline, CDR1 is MNHNY, CDR2 SVGAGI (reference sequence). This CDR3 is 15 amino acids long. The CDR3 DNA is TGTGCCAGCAGTTACCAAGGGCCGGAGAACACTGAAGCTTTCTTT. This translates into CASSYQGPENTEAFF.

This clone was seen only a few times. The genes are TRBV7-9 and TRBJ2-1; TRBD1 might be the D (6 bases). The germline V gene encodes CDR1 SEHNR and CDR2 FQNEAQ (reference sequence). V lost 3 bases, J lost 4 bases, and 10 bases lay in between. The CDR3 consists of 14 residues. The CDR3 DNA is TGTGCCAGCAGCTTGTCTACAGGGTACAATGAGCAGTTCTTC. Its protein is CASSLSTGYNEQFF.

There are many counts of this clone. J is TRBJ2-7 and V is TRBV2, with D tentatively TRBD2 (5 bases). CDR1 and CDR2 from the germline V gene are SNHLY and FYNNEI. V was trimmed by 5 bases and J by 6 bases, leaving 14 bases between them. This CDR3 comprises 13 residues. The CDR3 DNA reads TGTGCCAGCAGTCCCGATGCGGGTACCGAGCAGTACTTC. Protein: CASSPDAGTEQYF. Complete variable domain (other parts from reference TRBV2 and TRBJ2-7): EPEVTQTPSHQVTQMGQEVILRCVPISNHLYFYWYRQILGQKVEFLVSFYNNEISEKSEIFDDQFSVERPDGSNFTLKIRSTKLEDSAMYFCASSPDAGTEQYFGPGTRLTVT.

The gene calls are TRBV21-1 and TRBJ2-3; the table's D call TRBD2 went unverified against the DNA. TRBV21-1 is recorded as a pseudogene. The CDR3 length is 15 residues. CDR3 loop: CASRLPGLPADTQYF. For the CDR3, the DNA is TGTGCCAGCAGATTGCCGGGACTCCCAGCAGATACGCAGTATTTT.

In its sample, this clone was seen many times. CDR3 sequence reads: CASSQGQRLQFF. CDR3 DNA sequence: TGTGCCAGCAGCCAGGGACAGCGCCTCCAGTTCTTC. The rearrangement uses TRBV16 and TRBJ2-1, with TRBD1 matching over 7 bases. The CDR3 has 12 amino acids. Per the germline V gene, CDR1 is KGHSY and CDR2 is FQNENV. V was pared by 3 bases and J by 13 bases, with 6 bases of the junction left unmatched.

In its sample, this clone was seen many times. The chain combines TRBV28 with TRBJ2-3, with unresolved D. Between the trimmed V and J ends, which lost 8 bases and 8 bases, there was a span of 11 bases. Germline V gene data show CDR1 as MDHEN and CDR2 as SYDVKM. The CDR3 is 11 residues long. In DNA form, the CDR3 reads TGTGCCAGCTACGAAGCACCTACGCAGTATTTT. Residues: CASYEAPTQYF.

A few counts support this clone. The J gene is TRBJ2-3, the V gene TRBV7-7; D may be TRBD2 (7 bases). The V gene's germline CDR1 is SSHAT and CDR2 FNYEAQ (reference sequence). Trimming took off 1 base at V and 5 bases at J, with 19 bases between the two ends. The CDR3 has 17 amino acids. CDR3 nucleotide sequence: TGTGCCAGCAGCTTAGGATCATCGGGGGGCCGGGTAGATACGCAGTATTTT. This encodes CASSLGSSGGRVDTQYF.

This clone was counted ten times or more. The V and J genes are TRBV28 and TRBJ2-7, with a weak D call TRBD1 (6 bases). The CDR3 sequence is 14 residues long. Germline V gene sequence: CDR1 MDHEN, CDR2 SYDVKM. V lost 6 bases and J 0 bases, leaving 12 bases between the germline ends. In DNA, the CDR3 is TGTGCCAGCAGCCCACCGGACAGCTCCTACGAGCAGTACTTC. As protein: CASSPPDSSYEQYF.

This clone was recorded a few times. V and J are TRBV11-2 and TRBJ2-3; D possibly corresponds to TRBD2 (6 bases). The CDR3 totals 14 residues. The germline V gene encodes CDR1 SGHAT and CDR2 FQNNGV. Trimming took off 1 base at V and 8 bases at J, with 13 bases between the two ends. The CDR3 DNA reads TGTGCCAGCAGCTTAGTAGGGGACGGGGGTACGCAGTATTTT. As protein: CASSLVGDGGTQYF.

This clone was counted at least ten times. V gene TRBV19 combines with J gene TRBJ2-7, with D tentatively TRBD1 (5 bases). Germline CDR1 reads LNHDA; CDR2 reads SQIVND (reference sequence). Trimming removed 3 bases at V and 2 bases at J, with 14 bases between. The CDR3 length is 15 residues. This chain's CDR3 is CASSIVTVKAYEQYV. CDR3 in DNA: TGTGCCAGTAGTATTGTGACAGTTAAGGCCTACGAGCAGTACGTC.

This clone came up a few times. The chain employs TRBV7-2 and TRBJ1-2, with D tentatively TRBD1 (5 bases). Trimming removed 2 bases from V and 8 bases from J, with 15 bases in between. Per germline, CDR1 SGHTA and CDR2 FQGNSA. The CDR3 length is 14 residues. CDR3 DNA: TGTGCCAGCAGCTTACAGGGAGAGCAGGGCGGCTACACCTTC. Protein sequence: CASSLQGEQGGYTF.

This sequence joins TRBV25-1 and TRBJ2-5, with 9 bases identical to TRBD2. This CDR3 comprises 16 residues. In germline, CDR1 is MGHDK, CDR2 SYGVNS. The J segment lost 5 bases and the V segment lost 6 bases, leaving 13 bases of the junction unmatched. In nucleotides, the CDR3 is TGTGCCAGCAGCCAAGCCTCGGCGGGAGGGAAGGAGACCCAGTACTTC. Amino acid sequence: CASSQASAGGKETQYF.

V is TRBV7-9 and J is TRBJ1-2; D not resolved. V dropped 5 bases and J dropped 3 bases, with 16 bases sitting between them. Per the germline V gene, CDR1 is SEHNR and CDR2 is FQNEAQ (reference sequence). The CDR3 has 15 amino acids. The CDR3 nucleotides are TGTGCCAGCAGCCCGAGGTCCGCGGCGGACTATGGCTACACCTTC. Amino acids: CASSPRSAADYGYTF.

The genes are TRBV4-3 and TRBJ1-3, with D hard to call. CDR1 is LGHNA, CDR2 YSLEER, per germline. This CDR3 comprises 15 residues. Trimming removed 0 bases from V and 3 bases from J, with 9 bases in between. CDR3 loop: CASSQDGGYGNTIYF. The DNA of the CDR3 is TGCGCCAGCAGCCAAGATGGAGGTTATGGAAACACCATATATTTT.

The chain carries TRBV9 and TRBJ2-3; D could derive from TRBD1 or TRBD2 (6 bases each). From germline, CDR1 is SGDLS and CDR2 YYNGEE. CDR3 length equals 14 residues. The V gene lost 4 bases and the J gene lost 6 bases, with 15 bases spanning the gap. The CDR3 DNA follows: TGTGCCAGCAGCTTGAGGGGGGTGAGGGATACGCAGTATTTT. Translated: CASSLRGVRDTQYF.

This clone was detected only a few times. This chain links TRBV5-4 with TRBJ1-1, with TRBD1 matching over 8 bases. Germline values: CDR1 SGHNT, CDR2 YYREEE (reference sequence). The CDR3 has 15 amino acids. V lost 0 bases and J lost 6; bases outside the gene matches: 7. The CDR3 loop is CASSLEKDRVAEAFF. CDR3 nucleotides: TGTGCCAGCAGCTTGGAAAAGGACAGGGTCGCTGAAGCTTTCTTT.

The chain is built from TRBV14 and TRBJ1-1; D is ambiguous. There are 13 residues in the CDR3. In germline, CDR1 is SGHDN, CDR2 FVKESK. Trimming cost V 2 bases and J 1 base, with 5 bases left between them. The CDR3 reads CASSQKPNTEAFF. The CDR3 DNA follows: TGTGCCAGCAGCCAAAAACCGAACACTGAAGCTTTCTTT.

V and J are TRBV2 and TRBJ2-2; D may correspond to TRBD1 or TRBD2 (5 bases each). Looked up from germline, CDR1 is SNHLY and CDR2 is FYNNEI. Trimming shortened V by 7 bases and J by 5 bases, and 11 bases separated the two germline ends. This CDR3 has 13 residues. The CDR3 here is CASTGARTGELFF. The CDR3 DNA reads as TGTGCCAGCACCGGGGCTAGGACCGGGGAGCTGTTTTTT.

The sample holds many counts of this clone. Other nucleotide sequences in the sample specify the same CDR3. The CDR3 loop reads CASRQGRNTEAFF. The CDR3, as DNA: TGTGCCAGTCGACAGGGCCGCAACACTGAAGCTTTCTTT. This chain links TRBV19 with TRBJ1-1; 7 bases fit TRBD1. With V trimmed by 8 bases and J by 2 bases, 5 bases remained unmatched. This CDR3 is built from 13 residues. CDR1 is LNHDA, CDR2 SQIVND, per germline (reference sequence).

There are many counts of this clone. The chain has TRBV21-1 and TRBJ2-4; the D call TRBD2 from the table was never checked on the DNA. TRBV21-1 is tagged as a pseudogene. This CDR3 region has 14 residues. In nucleotides, the CDR3 is TGTGCCAGCAGTCAGGAGGGGGCCAAAAACATTCAGTACTTC. Its translation is CASSQEGAKNIQYF.

In its sample, this clone was seen a few times. This chain joins TRBV5-4 and TRBJ2-2; 8 bases agree with TRBD2. Germline V CDR1 and CDR2: SGHNT, YYREEE (reference sequence). After removal of 2 bases from V and 4 bases from J, the junction contained 4 bases not matched to a gene. The CDR3 is 15 amino acids. The CDR3 DNA follows: TGTGCCAGCAGCTTCAGCGGGAGTGGCACCGGGGAGCTGTTTTTT. Residues: CASSFSGSGTGELFF.

This clone was observed many times. This chain links TRBV10-3 with TRBJ2-5; the match to TRBD1 covers 9 bases. Looked up from germline, CDR1 is ENHRY and CDR2 is SYGVKD. The CDR3 runs to 15 residues. J gave up 0 bases and V 4 bases, and 3 bases lay outside the gene matches. The CDR3 here is CAISADRGYQETQYF. The CDR3 nucleotides are TGTGCCATCAGTGCTGACAGGGGGTACCAAGAGACCCAGTACTTC.

This rearrangement joins TRBV4-3 to TRBJ2-1; maybe TRBD2 (6 bases). CDR3 size: 12 residues. The germline CDR1 and CDR2 sequences are LGHNA and YSLEER. Trimming pared 4 bases from V and 9 bases from J, leaving 10 bases between. CDR3: CASSPGRGEQFF. Written as DNA, the CDR3 is TGCGCCAGCAGCCCCGGGCGGGGTGAGCAGTTCTTC.

The rearrangement uses TRBV7-9 and TRBJ1-6; D call uncertain. Trimming took off 4 bases at V and 5 bases at J, with 9 bases between the two ends. CDR1 is SEHNR, CDR2 FQNEAQ, per germline (reference sequence). CDR3 length equals 14 residues. The CDR3, as DNA: TGTGCCAGCAGCTCCTGGACGGATAATTCACCCCTCCACTTT. Encoded protein: CASSSWTDNSPLHF.

This clone was seen more than once but under ten times. The chain links TRBV5-1 to TRBJ1-1; possible D gene TRBD1, 5 bases. This CDR3 spans 12 amino acids. Looked up from germline, CDR1 is SGHRS and CDR2 is YFSETQ. The V end lost 10 bases, the J end lost 1 base, and 11 bases lay between the germline ends. The CDR3 here is CARKQENTEAFF. The CDR3 coding sequence is TGCGCCCGAAAACAGGAGAACACTGAAGCTTTCTTT.

This clone was observed a few times. The chain recombines TRBV7-9 with TRBJ2-3, with D uncertain. Trimming took 4 bases from V and 4 from J, leaving 6 bases between them. Germline values: CDR1 SEHNR, CDR2 FQNEAQ (reference sequence). The CDR3 contains 12 residues. The CDR3 DNA reads as TGTGCCAGCAGCTATGACCCAGATACGCAGTATTTT. It encodes CASSYDPDTQYF.

The V call is TRBV7-2, the J call TRBJ2-7; 8 bases are a match to TRBD1. The CDR3 contains 15 residues. Germline CDR1 reads SGHTA; CDR2 reads FQGNSA. Unmatched junction bases numbered 8, after V lost 1 base and J lost 6 bases. This CDR3 is CASSLEAGGIAEQYF. The CDR3, as DNA: TGTGCCAGCAGCTTAGAGGCAGGGGGCATCGCCGAGCAGTACTTC.